Detailed here is one T cell receptor (beta chain). This record comes from a study of blood T cells in healthy people across ages. PCR was performed a second time for about 7 to 11 cycles using a sample-barcoded 5' primer and a J-beta primer mix. Carrying 12 random nucleotides, a template-switch adaptor labeled each individual cDNA molecule. TCRdb called the 5' RACE reads again in MiXCR, with one record for every CDR3 protein. The sample lists about 2 million distinct CDR3 sequences; around 48% were seen once. The CDR3 loop spans 16 amino acids. From germline, CDR1 is SGHRS and CDR2 YFSETQ. Trimming stripped 1 base from V and 6 bases from J, with 18 bases between.

Input material: blood. This chain connects TRBV5-1 to TRBJ2-3, with D possibly being TRBD2 (7 bases). This sequence originates from a middle-aged woman in good health. The CDR3 here is CASSLREGGRGDTQYF. The CDR3 coding sequence is TGCGCCAGCAGCTTGAGGGAGGGGGGCCGAGGTGATACGCAGTATTTT.